This T cell receptor (beta chain) was sequenced in a study of T cell responses to AZD1222 COVID-19 vaccine. Background on the study: Second doses at about 4 or about 12 weeks were pooled. Study-wide findings and caveats: Most donors were white British and more were female, and clonal diversity was possibly underestimated. The study sampled repertoires only after the peak T cell response.

Germline CDR1 MNHEY, CDR2 SMNVEV (reference sequence). J lost 2 bases, V lost 6 bases, and 5 bases had no gene match. The CDR3 contains 16 residues. On this clone itself: The target antigen is unknown.

Some clones are missing from TCRdb's copy, which holds only in-frame ones; the method was immunoSEQ multiplex PCR. The table includes some 130,000 clones, about 90% detected once. Material: peripheral blood, obtained on day 0 of AZD1222 vaccination. V and J are TRBV27 and TRBJ1-6; 9 nucleotides match TRBD1. This TCR was recovered from an adult in good health. CDR3 coding DNA: TGTGCCAGCAGCGGGACAGGGCCTACCTATAATTCACCCCTCCACTTT. This sequence encodes CASSGTGPTYNSPLHF.